The T cell receptor beta chain described here comes from a study of response to subunit inactivated influenza vaccine. Study-wide results and caveats: After each seasonal influenza vaccination, few new T cells are recruited, the authors suggested.

The table lists this clonotype with many counts. Its antigen is unknown. The CDR3 totals 14 residues. V lost 4 bases to trimming and J lost 5 bases, with 16 bases between them. Germline V lookup: CDR1 SGHRS, CDR2 YFSETQ. TCRdb independently ran MiXCR on the RT-PCR reads; one entry per CDR3 protein. The sample lists a few hundred thousand distinct CDR3 sequences; 20% to 25% were seen once. The chain is built from TRBV5-1 and TRBJ2-7, with D maybe TRBD2 (6 bases). The receptor comes from a man between 45 and 75 years old who received an inactivated influenza vaccine. Sequencing was performed on PBMCs from blood, taken approximately 20 months after vaccination. The CDR3 protein is CASSIIAADHEQYF. The CDR3 bases are TGCGCCAGCAGCATCATAGCGGCTGATCACGAGCAGTACTTC.